The present entry profiles one T cell receptor (beta chain) with its context. This CDR3 is 13 amino acids long. Trimming pared 4 bases from V and 3 bases from J, leaving 10 bases between. Germline CDR1 reads MDHEN; CDR2 reads SYDVKM. Assay: immunoSEQ multiplex PCR; the TCRdb copy retains only in-frame clones and omits some. The table lists hundreds of thousands of clones, 80% to 90% of them singletons. The sample comes from a study of cytomegalovirus exposure and HLA in healthy donors. The V gene is TRBV28, the J gene TRBJ2-7; tentative D call: TRBD1 (6 bases). The source is a man between 18 and 29 years old in good health and CMV-seronegative. The specimen sequenced was PBMCs. CDR3 residues: CASSSNRDYEQYF. The CDR3 nucleotides read TGTGCCAGCAGTTCAAACAGGGACTACGAGCAGTACTTC.